The rows below give T cell receptor beta chains drawn from one sample of a study of human thymus T cells. Libraries were prepared by immunoSEQ multiplex PCR; TCRdb keeps only in-frame clonotypes and omits some of them. The sample has some 130,000 clones; around 94% are singletons. The sequencing sample was made of thymus tissue. The receptors derive from a boy younger than two with a congenital heart defect but otherwise immunologically healthy. Both conserved end residues are part of each CDR3. Each record gives: D gene, J gene, clone size, V gene, CDR3 protein, CDR3 DNA. The D gene is left open where the match is weak. Size is stated for part of the rows, as once, few or many counts, or as a class when the clone is expanded.

d_gene: TRBD1; j_gene: TRBJ2-7; abundance: NA; v_gene: TRBV5-1; CDR3aa: CASSLWTGGPYEQYF; CDR3nt: TGCGCCAGCAGCTTGTGGACAGGAGGCCCCTACGAGCAGTACTTC
d_gene: TRBD2; j_gene: TRBJ2-1; abundance: NA; v_gene: TRBV7-9; CDR3aa: CASSGTSGGVGYNEQFF; CDR3nt: TGTGCCAGCAGTGGGACTAGCGGGGGGGTTGGCTACAATGAGCAGTTCTTC
d_gene: TRBD1; j_gene: TRBJ1-1; abundance: NA; v_gene: TRBV30; CDR3aa: CAWSSRGPIVNTEAFF; CDR3nt: TGTGCCTGGTCCAGCAGGGGGCCCATTGTGAACACTGAAGCTTTCTTT
d_gene: NA; j_gene: TRBJ2-3; abundance: NA; v_gene: TRBV30; CDR3aa: CAWRSGRGTDTQYF; CDR3nt: TGTGCCTGGAGGTCGGGCAGGGGCACAGATACGCAGTATTTT
d_gene: TRBD2; j_gene: TRBJ2-1; abundance: once; v_gene: TRBV11-2; CDR3aa: CASSVPSGGAFDEQFF; CDR3nt: TGTGCCAGCAGCGTTCCTAGCGGGGGGGCTTTTGATGAGCAGTTCTTC
d_gene: NA; j_gene: TRBJ1-2; abundance: NA; v_gene: TRBV21-1; CDR3aa: CASSKEVKGARSYGYTF; CDR3nt: TGTGCCAGCAGCAAAGAGGTGAAGGGGGCTCGGAGCTATGGCTACACCTTC
d_gene: NA; j_gene: TRBJ2-2; abundance: NA; v_gene: TRBV5-4; CDR3aa: CASSLAQPTGELFF; CDR3nt: TGTGCCAGCAGCTTGGCACAGCCCACCGGGGAGCTGTTTTTT
d_gene: NA; j_gene: TRBJ1-1; abundance: few; v_gene: TRBV4-3; CDR3aa: CASSQGQEAFF; CDR3nt: TGCGCCAGCAGCCAAGGACAAGAAGCTTTCTTT
d_gene: NA; j_gene: TRBJ2-1; abundance: NA; v_gene: TRBV7-9; CDR3aa: CASSLPPYNEQFF; CDR3nt: TGTGCCAGCAGCTTACCCCCCTACAATGAGCAGTTCTTC
d_gene: NA; j_gene: TRBJ2-7; abundance: NA; v_gene: TRBV28; CDR3aa: CASSLRGYEQYF; CDR3nt: TGTGCCAGCAGTTTAAGAGGCTACGAGCAGTACTTC
d_gene: NA; j_gene: TRBJ1-1; abundance: NA; v_gene: TRBV14; CDR3aa: CASSQVQPLRAEAFF; CDR3nt: TGTGCCAGCAGCCAAGTACAGCCCCTCAGGGCTGAAGCTTTCTTT
d_gene: TRBD2; j_gene: TRBJ2-7; abundance: NA; v_gene: TRBV2; CDR3aa: CASSGRLAGGGYEQYF; CDR3nt: TGTGCCAGCAGTGGTAGGCTAGCGGGGGGAGGGTACGAGCAGTACTTC
d_gene: NA; j_gene: TRBJ2-3; abundance: NA; v_gene: TRBV5-6; CDR3aa: CASSIQGSDTQYF; CDR3nt: TGTGCCAGCAGCATACAGGGATCAGATACGCAGTATTTT
d_gene: NA; j_gene: TRBJ1-1; abundance: NA; v_gene: TRBV15; CDR3aa: CATSLTGNTEAFF; CDR3nt: TGTGCCACCAGCCTCACGGGGAACACTGAAGCTTTCTTT
d_gene: NA; j_gene: TRBJ1-4; abundance: NA; v_gene: TRBV5-4; CDR3aa: CASSLRGVDEKLFF; CDR3nt: TGTGCCAGCAGCTTACGCGGGGTAGATGAAAAACTGTTTTTT
d_gene: NA; j_gene: TRBJ2-3; abundance: NA; v_gene: TRBV7-8; CDR3aa: CASAEEDTQYF; CDR3nt: TGTGCCAGCGCAGAAGAGGATACGCAGTATTTT
d_gene: TRBD2; j_gene: TRBJ2-2; abundance: NA; v_gene: TRBV28; CDR3aa: CASSPPSSGGALNTGELFF; CDR3nt: TGTGCCAGCAGTCCCCCGTCTAGCGGGGGGGCCTTGAACACCGGGGAGCTGTTTTTT
d_gene: TRBD1; j_gene: TRBJ2-7; abundance: NA; v_gene: TRBV5-1; CDR3aa: CASSHTTGQGVEERYF; CDR3nt: TGCGCCAGCAGCCATACAACGGGACAGGGGGTGGAGGAGCGGTACTTC
d_gene: NA; j_gene: TRBJ1-6; abundance: NA; v_gene: TRBV6-1; CDR3aa: CASSEENGRGSPNSPLHF; CDR3nt: TGTGCCAGCAGTGAAGAAAATGGGAGGGGGTCCCCCAATTCACCCCTCCACTTT
d_gene: NA; j_gene: TRBJ2-1; abundance: once; v_gene: TRBV10-1; CDR3aa: CASRDSTESSYNEQFF; CDR3nt: TGCGCCAGCAGAGACTCGACCGAGAGCTCCTACAATGAGCAGTTCTTC
d_gene: NA; j_gene: TRBJ2-2; abundance: NA; v_gene: TRBV5-1; CDR3aa: CASSSDEPGQPNTGELFF; CDR3nt: TGCGCCAGCAGCTCAGACGAACCGGGACAACCGAACACCGGGGAGCTGTTTTTT
d_gene: NA; j_gene: TRBJ1-2; abundance: NA; v_gene: TRBV6-5; CDR3aa: CASKGRSNYGYTF; CDR3nt: TGTGCCAGCAAGGGACGTTCTAACTATGGCTACACCTTC
d_gene: NA; j_gene: TRBJ2-7; abundance: NA; v_gene: TRBV2; CDR3aa: CASGGYEQYF; CDR3nt: TGTGCCAGCGGGGGTTACGAGCAGTACTTC
d_gene: TRBD1; j_gene: TRBJ1-6; abundance: once; v_gene: TRBV19; CDR3aa: CASTPGQGNSPLHF; CDR3nt: TGTGCCAGTACCCCGGGACAGGGGAATTCACCCCTCCACTTT
d_gene: TRBD1; j_gene: TRBJ1-1; abundance: once; v_gene: TRBV7-2; CDR3aa: CASSLRTGVMMNTEAFF; CDR3nt: TGTGCCAGCAGCTTAAGGACAGGGGTCATGATGAACACTGAAGCTTTCTTT
d_gene: TRBD1; j_gene: TRBJ2-4; abundance: NA; v_gene: TRBV4-3; CDR3aa: CASSRGTGGAKNIQYF; CDR3nt: TGCGCCAGCAGCCGCGGGACAGGGGGAGCCAAAAACATTCAGTACTTC
d_gene: NA; j_gene: TRBJ1-1; abundance: NA; v_gene: TRBV15; CDR3aa: CATSRVLGPNTEAFF; CDR3nt: TGTGCCACCAGCAGGGTTCTAGGGCCGAACACTGAAGCTTTCTTT
d_gene: TRBD1; j_gene: TRBJ2-7; abundance: NA; v_gene: TRBV28; CDR3aa: CASSSGTGQREQYF; CDR3nt: TGTGCCAGCAGTTCCGGGACAGGTCAGCGGGAGCAGTACTTC
d_gene: NA; j_gene: TRBJ2-7; abundance: once; v_gene: TRBV28; CDR3aa: CASSFPRAEGGYEQYF; CDR3nt: TGTGCCAGCAGTTTTCCGCGGGCGGAAGGCGGGTACGAGCAGTACTTC
d_gene: TRBD1; j_gene: TRBJ2-7; abundance: NA; v_gene: TRBV11-2; CDR3aa: CASSFGAGGTYEQYF; CDR3nt: TGTGCCAGCAGCTTCGGGGCAGGGGGCACGTACGAGCAGTACTTC
d_gene: NA; j_gene: TRBJ1-1; abundance: few; v_gene: TRBV7-6; CDR3aa: CASSSTPDGNTEAFF; CDR3nt: TGTGCCAGCAGCTCCACCCCGGACGGGAACACTGAAGCTTTCTTT
d_gene: NA; j_gene: TRBJ2-7; abundance: NA; v_gene: TRBV28; CDR3aa: CASSLSGGGKYF; CDR3nt: TGTGCCAGCAGTTTATCAGGTGGCGGAAAGTACTTC
d_gene: NA; j_gene: TRBJ2-3; abundance: NA; v_gene: TRBV7-9; CDR3aa: CASSLSHRSPYTDTQYF; CDR3nt: TGTGCCAGCAGCTTATCTCACAGGTCCCCTTACACAGATACGCAGTATTTT
d_gene: NA; j_gene: TRBJ1-4; abundance: NA; v_gene: TRBV5-1; CDR3aa: CASSANRATNEKLFF; CDR3nt: TGCGCCAGCAGCGCCAACAGAGCAACTAATGAAAAACTGTTTTTT
d_gene: NA; j_gene: TRBJ1-3; abundance: NA; v_gene: TRBV18; CDR3aa: CASSLDSGNTIYF; CDR3nt: TGTGCCAGCTCACTTGACAGCGGAAACACCATATATTTT
d_gene: NA; j_gene: TRBJ2-7; abundance: NA; v_gene: TRBV28; CDR3aa: CASSSRRGQPLLYEQYF; CDR3nt: TGTGCCAGCAGTTCCAGAAGAGGACAGCCTCTTCTTTACGAGCAGTACTTC
d_gene: TRBD2; j_gene: TRBJ2-5; abundance: NA; v_gene: TRBV4-2; CDR3aa: CASSQGERGGQETQYF; CDR3nt: TGTGCCAGCAGCCAAGGGGAGCGGGGGGGCCAAGAGACCCAGTACTTC
d_gene: NA; j_gene: TRBJ2-5; abundance: NA; v_gene: TRBV5-1; CDR3aa: CASSGAYGETQYF; CDR3nt: TGCGCCAGCAGTGGCGCCTATGGAGAGACCCAGTACTTC
d_gene: NA; j_gene: TRBJ1-5; abundance: NA; v_gene: TRBV6-5; CDR3aa: CASARAGPYQPQHF; CDR3nt: TGTGCCAGCGCCAGGGCTGGACCCTATCAGCCCCAGCATTTT